The TCR beta chain described here comes from a study of human T cells and chemical hapten exposure. Study information: Alopecia areata, totalis or universalis affected patients who were mostly female. General study findings and limits: Sensitizing to DPC left TCRs with a frequency above 1 in 1000 unaltered.

In this sample, this clonotype turned up a few times. Its antigen is unidentified. TCRdb re-called the RACE reads with MiXCR, one entry per CDR3 protein. Of around 350,000 distinct CDR3 sequences detected, around 5.5% appear once; the ten largest clones hold less than 9%. Time point reported: pre-sensitization, week 0. Specified treatment: therapeutic diphenylcyclopropenone sensitization with weekly scalp DPC. The study enrolled 18 to 70-year-old alopecia patients suitable for DPC. CDR3 length: 18 amino acids. Losses at the gene ends were 5 bases for V and 2 bases for J; bases not matched to a gene: 10.

This receptor was obtained from a woman between 18 and 29 years old with alopecia areata. Some clones in this sample may be carry-over from other donors' samples. Material: whole blood, obtained in connection with sensitization to the hapten diphenylcyclopropenone (DPC). The chain is built from TRBV12-3 or TRBV12-4 and TRBJ2-6; 9 bases align to TRBD1. The CDR3 DNA reads TGTGCCAGCAGTCTTCCGGGGACAGGGAACCCTGGGGCCAACGTCCTGACTTTC. This translates into CASSLPGTGNPGANVLTF.